This T cell receptor (beta chain) stems from a study of blood T cell repertoires in COVID-19. For the study at large: The samples span acute and convalescent COVID-19 from the United States, Italy and Spain. PBMCs, B-cell-depleted T cells, or T cells were the source of the cDNA or gDNA that made up the material.

As handled by the study authors: Scientists estimated how many nucleated cells there were by amplifying reference gene primers. Measured with immunoSEQ multiplex PCR; TCRdb has only the in-frame clones, and not every one. V, J and clone size are taken as reported in that table, and D and trimming were inferred from the DNA itself. In the table there are approximately 290,000 clones, roughly 86% of which are singletons. Seattle researchers signed up patients amid active infection and tracked them longitudinally. The receptor was derived from a woman in her thirties with COVID-19, enrolled during active disease. Sequences were obtained from peripheral blood.

This CDR3 is CASSDPGVNTEAFF. The DNA for the CDR3 is TGTGCCAGCAGTGACCCCGGGGTGAACACTGAAGCTTTCTTT. This chain links TRBV2 with TRBJ1-1; no clear D. This CDR3 comprises 14 residues. V lost 3 bases to trimming and J lost 0 bases, with 8 bases between them. CDR1 is SNHLY, CDR2 FYNNEI, per germline.